This T cell receptor beta chain was observed in a study of cytomegalovirus exposure and HLA in healthy donors. Overall study findings and caveats: Differences between HLA loci emerged in a later analysis of TCR association rates, with DRB1 most and HLA-C fewest. In a later analysis, an Asian-associated ancestry cluster reportedly showed fewer N-insertions than the roughly 730-donor mean. Serostatus for CMV was the only available immune exposure information. TCR sequences were mostly rare, though some public TCRs occurred in many donors.

The sample holds one count of this clone. Its antigen is unidentified. The germline gives CDR1 MNHEY, CDR2 SMNVEV (reference sequence). V lost 8 bases to trimming and J lost 1 base, with 14 bases between them. The CDR3 is 14 residues long. The study ran its PCR with 60 Vbeta and 13 Jbeta primers. Sequenced by immunoSEQ multiplex PCR; TCRdb stores in-frame clones only, minus some. In the table there are under 300,000 clones, roughly four fifths of which are singletons. The clonotype originates from a woman aged 40 to 50 in good health and CMV-seropositive. The sequencing sample was made of PBMCs. The chain carries TRBV27 and TRBJ1-1; D may be TRBD1 (6 bases). DNA for the CDR3: TGTGCCAGCCCTTTGCCGGGACAGAACACTGAAGCTTTCTTT. It translates to CASPLPGQNTEAFF.